This T cell receptor beta chain was sequenced in a study of blood T cell repertoires in COVID-19. Study context: The cDNA or gDNA used as material had been derived from T cells, B-cell-depleted T cells, or PBMCs.

In the source study's methods: For nucleated cells, counts were estimated from reference gene primer amplification. TCRdb's table, derived via immunoSEQ multiplex PCR, lists solely in-frame clones and lacks some. The DNA gave D and trimming, while V, J and clone size come from that table. The repertoire has 130,000 or so clones, 85% to 90% of them found once; the top ten carry around 4.5%. With 3 bases removed from V and 10 bases from J, the gap between germline ends came to 12 bases. Per germline, CDR1 MNHNS and CDR2 SASEGT. CDR3 length equals 12 residues. The receptor was derived from a man aged 55 to 70 with COVID-19, enrolled during active disease. Sample: peripheral blood. The V gene is TRBV6-1, the J gene TRBJ1-1, with D hard to call. The CDR3 DNA reads as TGTGCCAGCAGTGATCCTCTTAAGAGAGCTTTCTTT. It is translated as CASSDPLKRAFF.